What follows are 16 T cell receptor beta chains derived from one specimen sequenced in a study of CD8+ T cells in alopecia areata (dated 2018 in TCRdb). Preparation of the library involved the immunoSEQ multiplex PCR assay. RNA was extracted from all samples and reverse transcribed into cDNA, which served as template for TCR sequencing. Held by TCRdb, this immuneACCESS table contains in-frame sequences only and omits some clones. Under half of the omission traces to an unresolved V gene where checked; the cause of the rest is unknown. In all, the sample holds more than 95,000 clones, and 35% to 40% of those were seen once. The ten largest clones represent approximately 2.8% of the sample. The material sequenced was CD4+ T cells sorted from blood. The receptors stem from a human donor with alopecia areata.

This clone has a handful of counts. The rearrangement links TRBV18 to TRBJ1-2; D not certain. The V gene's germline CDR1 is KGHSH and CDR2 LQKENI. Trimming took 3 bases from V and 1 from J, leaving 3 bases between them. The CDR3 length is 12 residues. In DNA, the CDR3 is TGTGCCAGCTCACCCGATAACTATGGCTACACCTTC. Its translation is CASSPDNYGYTF.

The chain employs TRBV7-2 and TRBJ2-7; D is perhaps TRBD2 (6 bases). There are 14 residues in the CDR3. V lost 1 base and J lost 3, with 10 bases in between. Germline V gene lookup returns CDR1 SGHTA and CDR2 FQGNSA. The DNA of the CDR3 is TGTGCCAGCAGCTTAGTGGCGGGAAACTACGAGCAGTACTTC. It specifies CASSLVAGNYEQYF. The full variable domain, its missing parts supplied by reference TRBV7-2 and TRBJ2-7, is GAGVSQSPSNKVTEKGKDVELRCDPISGHTALYWYRQSLGQGLEFLIYFQGNSAPDKSGLPSDRFSAERTGGSVSTLTIQRTQQEDSAVYLCASSLVAGNYEQYFGPGTRLTVT.

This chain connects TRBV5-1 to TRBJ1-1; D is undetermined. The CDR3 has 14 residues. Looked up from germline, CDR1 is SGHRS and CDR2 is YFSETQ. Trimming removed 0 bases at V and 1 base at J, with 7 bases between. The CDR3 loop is CASSLESPNTEAFF. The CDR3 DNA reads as TGCGCCAGCAGCTTGGAATCTCCGAACACTGAAGCTTTCTTT.

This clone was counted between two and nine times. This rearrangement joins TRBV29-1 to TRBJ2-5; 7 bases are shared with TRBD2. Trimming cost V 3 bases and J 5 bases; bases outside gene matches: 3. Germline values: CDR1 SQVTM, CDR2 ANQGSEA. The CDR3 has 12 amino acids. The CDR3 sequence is CSVEGGRETQYF. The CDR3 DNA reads TGCAGCGTTGAGGGAGGGAGGGAGACCCAGTACTTC.

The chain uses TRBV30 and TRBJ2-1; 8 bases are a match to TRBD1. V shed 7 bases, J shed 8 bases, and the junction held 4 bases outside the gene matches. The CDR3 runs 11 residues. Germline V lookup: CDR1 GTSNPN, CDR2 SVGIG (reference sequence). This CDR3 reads CASQGVHEQFF. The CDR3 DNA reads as TGTGCCTCACAGGGGGTCCATGAGCAGTTCTTC.

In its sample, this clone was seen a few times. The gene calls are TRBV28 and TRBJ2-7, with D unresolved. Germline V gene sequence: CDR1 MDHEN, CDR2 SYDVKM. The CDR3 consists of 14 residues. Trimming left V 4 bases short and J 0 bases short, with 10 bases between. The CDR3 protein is CASSSLTDSYEQYF. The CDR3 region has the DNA TGTGCCAGCAGTTCACTAACAGACTCCTACGAGCAGTACTTC.

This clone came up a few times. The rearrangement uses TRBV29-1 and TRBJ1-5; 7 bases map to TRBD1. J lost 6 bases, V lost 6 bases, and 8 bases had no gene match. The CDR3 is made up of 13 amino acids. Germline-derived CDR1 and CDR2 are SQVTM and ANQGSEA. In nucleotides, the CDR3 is TGCAGCGTCTCCGGGACAGAGGGTCAGCCCCAGCATTTT. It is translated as CSVSGTEGQPQHF.

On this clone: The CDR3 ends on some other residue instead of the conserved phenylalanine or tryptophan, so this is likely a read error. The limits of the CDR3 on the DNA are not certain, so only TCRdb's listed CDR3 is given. CDR3 protein: CASSLRDGRCS. The chain is built from TRBV7-2 and TRBJ1-4. Germline CDR1 is SGHTA and CDR2 is FQGNSA. The CDR3 comprises 11 residues, both ends counted.

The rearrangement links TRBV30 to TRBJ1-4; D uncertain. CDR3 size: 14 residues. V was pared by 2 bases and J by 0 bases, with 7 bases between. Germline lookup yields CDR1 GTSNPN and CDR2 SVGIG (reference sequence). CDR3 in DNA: TGTGCCTGGAGTAGCAGTCCAACTAATGAAAAACTGTTTTTT. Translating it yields CAWSSSPTNEKLFF.

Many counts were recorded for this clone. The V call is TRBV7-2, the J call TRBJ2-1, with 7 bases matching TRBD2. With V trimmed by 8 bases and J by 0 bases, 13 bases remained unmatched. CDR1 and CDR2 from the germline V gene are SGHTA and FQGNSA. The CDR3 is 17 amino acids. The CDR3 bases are TGTGCCAGCCGACGGCCCGATGGCGGGAGCTCCTACAATGAGCAGTTCTTC. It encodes CASRRPDGGSSYNEQFF.

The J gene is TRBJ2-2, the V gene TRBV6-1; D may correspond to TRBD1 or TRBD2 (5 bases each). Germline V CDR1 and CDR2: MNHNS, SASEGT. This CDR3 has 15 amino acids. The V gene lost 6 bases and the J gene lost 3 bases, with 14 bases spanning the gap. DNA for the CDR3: TGTGCCAGCAGGGGCCGGGACGATCACACCGGGGAGCTGTTTTTT. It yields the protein CASRGRDDHTGELFF.

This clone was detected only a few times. In DNA, the CDR3 is TGTGCCAGCAGTGAAATGCTGGGGGAAAACATTCAGTACTTC. Translated: CASSEMLGENIQYF. The chain couples TRBV2 to TRBJ2-4; D might be TRBD1 or TRBD2, each matching 5 bases. This CDR3 has 14 amino acids. Germline loops: CDR1 SNHLY, CDR2 FYNNEI. The V and J ends lost 2 bases and 5 bases respectively, with 10 bases between them.

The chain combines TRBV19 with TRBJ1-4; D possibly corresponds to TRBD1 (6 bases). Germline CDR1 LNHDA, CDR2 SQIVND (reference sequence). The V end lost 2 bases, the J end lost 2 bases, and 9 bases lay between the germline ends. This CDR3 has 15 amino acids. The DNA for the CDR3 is TGTGCCAGTAGTATACGGACAGACACTAATGAAAAACTGTTTTTT. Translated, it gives CASSIRTDTNEKLFF.

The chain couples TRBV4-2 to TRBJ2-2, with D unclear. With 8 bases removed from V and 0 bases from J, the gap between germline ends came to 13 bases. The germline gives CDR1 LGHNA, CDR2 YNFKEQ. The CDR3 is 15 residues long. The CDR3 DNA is TGTGCCAGCGTGTCAGGCTCCGCGAACACCGGGGAGCTGTTTTTT. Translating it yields CASVSGSANTGELFF.

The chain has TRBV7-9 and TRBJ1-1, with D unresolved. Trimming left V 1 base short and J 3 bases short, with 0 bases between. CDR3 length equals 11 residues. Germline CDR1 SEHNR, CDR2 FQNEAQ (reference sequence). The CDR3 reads CASSLDTEAFF. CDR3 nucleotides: TGTGCCAGCAGCTTAGACACTGAAGCTTTCTTT.

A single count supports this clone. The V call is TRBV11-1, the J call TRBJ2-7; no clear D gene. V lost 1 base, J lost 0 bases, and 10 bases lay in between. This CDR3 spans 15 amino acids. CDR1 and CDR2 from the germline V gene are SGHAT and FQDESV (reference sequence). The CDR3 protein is CASSLGQPLSYEQYF. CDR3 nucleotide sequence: TGTGCCAGCAGCTTAGGACAACCACTCTCCTACGAGCAGTACTTC.